This T cell receptor (beta chain) was sequenced for a study of control samples from healthy donors and cancer patients. Germline V gene sequence: CDR1 SGHAT, CDR2 FQNNGV. The germline V and J ends were trimmed by 6 bases and 4 bases, with 14 bases remaining between them. The CDR3 is 14 residues long. Produced via immunoSEQ multiplex PCR; TCRdb's table is partial and in-frame only. The sample has roughly 120,000 clones, more than 85% seen once; the top ten hold around 1.8%. The sequenced material came from PBMCs. This clonotype was obtained from a middle-aged man with head and neck cancer. This sequence joins TRBV11-2 and TRBJ2-3; the D call may be TRBD1 or TRBD2 (6 bases each). The CDR3 region is CASRDWRGADTQYF. The CDR3 bases are TGTGCCAGCAGGGACTGGAGGGGGGCAGATACGCAGTATTTT.